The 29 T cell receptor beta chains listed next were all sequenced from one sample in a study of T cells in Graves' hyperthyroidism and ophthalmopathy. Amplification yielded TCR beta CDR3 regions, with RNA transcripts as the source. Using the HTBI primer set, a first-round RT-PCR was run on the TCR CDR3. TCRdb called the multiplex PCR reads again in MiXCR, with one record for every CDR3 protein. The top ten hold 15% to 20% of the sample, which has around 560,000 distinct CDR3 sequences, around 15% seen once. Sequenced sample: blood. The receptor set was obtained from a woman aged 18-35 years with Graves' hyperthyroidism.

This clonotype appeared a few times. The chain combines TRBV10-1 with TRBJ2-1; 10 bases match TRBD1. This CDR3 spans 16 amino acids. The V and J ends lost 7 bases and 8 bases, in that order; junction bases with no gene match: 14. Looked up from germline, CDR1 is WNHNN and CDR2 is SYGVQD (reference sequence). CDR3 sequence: CASMGRGTGDEDEQFF. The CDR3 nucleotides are TGCGCCAGCATGGGGCGGGGGACAGGGGATGAGGATGAGCAGTTCTTC.

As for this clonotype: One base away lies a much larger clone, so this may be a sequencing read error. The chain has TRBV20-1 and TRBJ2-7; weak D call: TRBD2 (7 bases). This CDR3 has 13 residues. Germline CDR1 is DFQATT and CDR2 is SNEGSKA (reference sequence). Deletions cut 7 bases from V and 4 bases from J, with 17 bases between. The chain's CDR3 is CSVTARGGYEQYF. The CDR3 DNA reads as TGCAGTGTTACCGCGAGGGGGGGATACGAGCAGTACTTC.

The chain's CDR3 is CASSPGDNYGYTF. The CDR3 DNA reads TGTGCCAGCAGCCCTGGGGACAACTATGGCTACACCTTC. The gene calls are TRBV6-1 and TRBJ1-2; TRBD1 is a possible D gene (5 bases). Germline CDR1 and CDR2: MNHNS and SASEGT. Between the trimmed V and J ends, which lost 6 bases and 2 bases, there was a span of 10 bases. The CDR3 runs 13 residues.

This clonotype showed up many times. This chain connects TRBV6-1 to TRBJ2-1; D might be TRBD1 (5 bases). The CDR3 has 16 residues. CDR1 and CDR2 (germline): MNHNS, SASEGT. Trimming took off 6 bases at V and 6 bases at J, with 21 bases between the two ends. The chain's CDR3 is CASRQGRANSPNEQFF. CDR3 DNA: TGTGCCAGCAGGCAGGGTCGTGCGAATTCCCCCAATGAGCAGTTCTTC.

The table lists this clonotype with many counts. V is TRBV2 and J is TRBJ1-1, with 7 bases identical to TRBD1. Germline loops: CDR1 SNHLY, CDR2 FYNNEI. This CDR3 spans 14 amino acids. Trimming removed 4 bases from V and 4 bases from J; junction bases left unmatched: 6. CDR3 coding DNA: TGTGCCAGCAGTGGGGACAGCGGGGGCACTGAAGCTTTCTTT. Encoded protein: CASSGDSGGTEAFF.

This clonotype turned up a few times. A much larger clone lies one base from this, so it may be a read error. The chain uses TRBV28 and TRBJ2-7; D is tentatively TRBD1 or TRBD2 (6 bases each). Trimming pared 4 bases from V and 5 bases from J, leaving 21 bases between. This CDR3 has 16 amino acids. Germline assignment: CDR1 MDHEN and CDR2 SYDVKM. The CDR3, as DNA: TGTGCCAGCAGTTATAAAGGGGGGAAGGTTCTCCACGAGCAGTACTTC. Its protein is CASSYKGGKVLHEQYF. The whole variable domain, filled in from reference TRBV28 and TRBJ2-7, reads DVKVTQSSRYLVKRTGEKVFLECVQDMDHENMFWYRQDPGLGLRLIYFSYDVKMKEKGDIPEGYSVSREKKERFSLILESASTNQTSMYLCASSYKGGKVLHEQYFGPGTRLTVT.

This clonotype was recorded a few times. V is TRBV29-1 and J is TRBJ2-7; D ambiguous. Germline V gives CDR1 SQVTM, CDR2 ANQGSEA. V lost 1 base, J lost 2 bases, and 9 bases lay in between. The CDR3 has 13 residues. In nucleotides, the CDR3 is TGCAGCGTTGAAGCGGCGGAGACCTACGAGCAGTACTTC. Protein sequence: CSVEAAETYEQYF.

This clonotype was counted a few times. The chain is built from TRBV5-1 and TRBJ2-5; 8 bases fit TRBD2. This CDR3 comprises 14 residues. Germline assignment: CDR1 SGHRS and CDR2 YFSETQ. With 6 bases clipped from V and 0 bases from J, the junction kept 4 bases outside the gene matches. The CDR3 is CASNMRGDQETQYF. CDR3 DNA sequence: TGCGCCAGCAACATGCGGGGGGACCAAGAGACCCAGTACTTC.

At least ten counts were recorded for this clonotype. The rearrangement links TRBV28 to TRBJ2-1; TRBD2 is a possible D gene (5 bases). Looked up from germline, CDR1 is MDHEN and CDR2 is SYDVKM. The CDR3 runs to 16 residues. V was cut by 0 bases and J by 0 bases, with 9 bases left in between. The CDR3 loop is CASSLWRATSYNEQFF. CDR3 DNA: TGTGCCAGCAGTTTATGGCGGGCCACCTCCTACAATGAGCAGTTCTTC.

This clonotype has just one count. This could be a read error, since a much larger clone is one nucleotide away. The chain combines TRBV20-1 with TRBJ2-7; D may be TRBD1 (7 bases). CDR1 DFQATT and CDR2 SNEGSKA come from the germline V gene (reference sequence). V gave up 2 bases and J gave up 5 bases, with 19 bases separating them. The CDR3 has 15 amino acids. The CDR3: CSARSPRQGLHEQYF. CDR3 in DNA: TGCAGTGCTAGATCGCCGAGACAGGGACTTCACGAGCAGTACTTC.

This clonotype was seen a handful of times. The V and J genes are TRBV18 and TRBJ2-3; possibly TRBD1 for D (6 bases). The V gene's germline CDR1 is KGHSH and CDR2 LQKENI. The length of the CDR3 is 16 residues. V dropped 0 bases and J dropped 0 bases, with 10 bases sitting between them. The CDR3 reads CASSPPGTTSTDTQYF. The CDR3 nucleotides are TGTGCCAGCTCACCACCCGGGACAACTAGCACAGATACGCAGTATTTT.

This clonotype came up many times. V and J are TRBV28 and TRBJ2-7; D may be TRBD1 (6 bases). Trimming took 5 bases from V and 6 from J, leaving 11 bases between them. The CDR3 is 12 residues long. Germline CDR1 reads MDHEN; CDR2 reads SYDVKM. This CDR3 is CASSVTGTEQYF. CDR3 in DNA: TGTGCCAGCAGTGTAACAGGGACCGAGCAGTACTTC.

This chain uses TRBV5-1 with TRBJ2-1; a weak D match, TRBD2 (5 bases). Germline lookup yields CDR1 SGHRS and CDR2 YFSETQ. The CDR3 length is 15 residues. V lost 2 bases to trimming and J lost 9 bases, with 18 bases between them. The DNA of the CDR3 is TGCGCCAGCAGCTTAGGCGGGTCCGAGGGTGGTGAGCAGTTCTTC. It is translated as CASSLGGSEGGEQFF.

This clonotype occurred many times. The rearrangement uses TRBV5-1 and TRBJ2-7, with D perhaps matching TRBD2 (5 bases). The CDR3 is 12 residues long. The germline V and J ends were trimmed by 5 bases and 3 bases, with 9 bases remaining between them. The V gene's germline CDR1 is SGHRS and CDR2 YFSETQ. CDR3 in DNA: TGCGCCAGCAGGGGTGAGGGCTACGAGCAGTACTTC. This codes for CASRGEGYEQYF. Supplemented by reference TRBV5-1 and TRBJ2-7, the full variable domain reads KAGVTQTPRYLIKTRGQQVTLSCSPISGHRSVSWYQQTPGQGLQFLFEYFSETQRNKGNFPGRFSGRQFSNSRSEMNVSTLELGDSALYLCASRGEGYEQYFGPGTRLTVT.

DNA for the CDR3: TGTGCCAGCAGCTTACCCTCAGGGACTGGAAACACCATATATTTT. This translates into CASSLPSGTGNTIYF. This chain joins TRBV7-2 and TRBJ1-3; D is perhaps TRBD1 (5 bases). CDR3 size: 15 residues. V lost 2 bases and J lost 2, with 10 bases in between. CDR1 and CDR2 (germline): SGHTA, FQGNSA.

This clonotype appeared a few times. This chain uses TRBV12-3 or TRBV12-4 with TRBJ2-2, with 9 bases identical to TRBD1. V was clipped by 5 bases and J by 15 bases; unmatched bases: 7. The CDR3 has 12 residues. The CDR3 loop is CASSPGQGKVFF. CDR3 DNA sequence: TGTGCCAGCAGTCCAGGACAGGGGAAGGTGTTTTTT.

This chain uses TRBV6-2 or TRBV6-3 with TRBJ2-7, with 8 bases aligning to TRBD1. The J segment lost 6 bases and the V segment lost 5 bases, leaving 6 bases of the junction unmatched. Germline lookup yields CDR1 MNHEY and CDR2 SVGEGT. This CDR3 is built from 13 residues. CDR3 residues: CASSDRGEREQYF. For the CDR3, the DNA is TGTGCCAGCAGTGACAGGGGAGAGCGCGAGCAGTACTTC.

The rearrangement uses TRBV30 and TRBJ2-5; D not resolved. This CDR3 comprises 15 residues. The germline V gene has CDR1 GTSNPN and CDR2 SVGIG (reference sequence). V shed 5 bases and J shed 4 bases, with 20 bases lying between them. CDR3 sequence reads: CAWFNQARIGETQYF. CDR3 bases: TGTGCCTGGTTCAATCAGGCTAGGATTGGAGAGACCCAGTACTTC.

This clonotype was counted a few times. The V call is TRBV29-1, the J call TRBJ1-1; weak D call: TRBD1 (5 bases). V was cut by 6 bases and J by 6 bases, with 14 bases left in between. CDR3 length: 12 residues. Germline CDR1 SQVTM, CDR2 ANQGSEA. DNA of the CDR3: TGCAGCGTGGGGGAGAATTATCCTGAAGCTTTCTTT. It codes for CSVGENYPEAFF.

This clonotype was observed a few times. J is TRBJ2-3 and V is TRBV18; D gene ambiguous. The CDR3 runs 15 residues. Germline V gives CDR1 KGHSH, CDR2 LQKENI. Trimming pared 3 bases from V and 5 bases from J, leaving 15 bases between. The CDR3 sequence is CASSPSAKVGDTQYF. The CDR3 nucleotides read TGTGCCAGCTCACCTTCGGCGAAGGTTGGAGATACGCAGTATTTT.

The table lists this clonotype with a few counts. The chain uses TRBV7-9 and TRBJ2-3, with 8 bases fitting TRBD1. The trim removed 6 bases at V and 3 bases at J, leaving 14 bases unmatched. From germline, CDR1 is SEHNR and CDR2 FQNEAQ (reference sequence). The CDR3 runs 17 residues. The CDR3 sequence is CASRSFTGGRGTDTQYF. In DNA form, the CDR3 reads TGTGCCAGCAGGTCTTTTACAGGGGGGCGAGGAACAGATACGCAGTATTTT.

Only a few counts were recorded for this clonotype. CDR3 region: CASSQVAGGRNEQFF. The CDR3 DNA reads TGTGCCAGCAGCCAAGTAGCGGGGGGGCGGAATGAGCAGTTCTTC. The chain uses TRBV14 and TRBJ2-1; 11 positions agree with TRBD2. CDR1 is SGHDN, CDR2 FVKESK, per germline. The J segment lost 7 bases and the V segment lost 1 base, leaving 3 bases of the junction unmatched. The CDR3 is 15 residues long.

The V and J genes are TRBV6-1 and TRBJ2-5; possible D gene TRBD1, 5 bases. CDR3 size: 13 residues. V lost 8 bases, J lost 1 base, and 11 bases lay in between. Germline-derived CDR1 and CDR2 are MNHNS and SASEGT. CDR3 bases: TGTGCCAGCGCCGCGACAGCCCAAGAGACCCAGTACTTC. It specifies CASAATAQETQYF.

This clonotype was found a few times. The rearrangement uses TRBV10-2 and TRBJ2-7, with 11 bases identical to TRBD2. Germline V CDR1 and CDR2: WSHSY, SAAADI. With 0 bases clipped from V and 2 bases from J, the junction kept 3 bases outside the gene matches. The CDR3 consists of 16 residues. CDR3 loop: CASSESTSGSAYEQYF. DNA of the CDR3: TGCGCCAGCAGTGAGTCTACTAGCGGGAGCGCCTACGAGCAGTACTTC.

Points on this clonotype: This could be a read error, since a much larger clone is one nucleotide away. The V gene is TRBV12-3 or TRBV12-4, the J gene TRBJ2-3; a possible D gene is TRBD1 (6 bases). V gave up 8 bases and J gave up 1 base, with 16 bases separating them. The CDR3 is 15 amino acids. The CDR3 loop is CASGPRGSGTDTQYF. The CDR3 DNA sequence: TGTGCCAGCGGTCCGAGGGGGAGTGGCACAGATACGCAGTATTTT.

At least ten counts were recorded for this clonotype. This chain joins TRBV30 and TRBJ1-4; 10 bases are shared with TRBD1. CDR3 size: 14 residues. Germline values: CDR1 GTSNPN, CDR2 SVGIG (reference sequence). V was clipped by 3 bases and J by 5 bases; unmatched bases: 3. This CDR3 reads CAWRETGGNEKLFF. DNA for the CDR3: TGTGCCTGGAGGGAGACAGGGGGCAATGAAAAACTGTTTTTT.

The CDR3 region has the DNA TGCGCCAGCAGCTTGACCTCCACGAGGCGCGCGGGGGCCAACGTCCTGACTTTC. It encodes CASSLTSTRRAGANVLTF. V gene TRBV5-1 combines with J gene TRBJ2-6; D is undetermined. CDR3 length equals 18 residues. V lost 1 base, J lost 4 bases, and 18 bases lay in between. The germline V gene has CDR1 SGHRS and CDR2 YFSETQ.

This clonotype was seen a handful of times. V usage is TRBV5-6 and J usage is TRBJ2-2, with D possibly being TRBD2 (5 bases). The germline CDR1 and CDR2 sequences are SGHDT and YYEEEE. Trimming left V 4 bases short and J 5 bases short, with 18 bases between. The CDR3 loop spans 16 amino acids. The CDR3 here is CASSTVSGNLTGELFF. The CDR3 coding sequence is TGTGCCAGCAGCACAGTGTCCGGGAACCTAACCGGGGAGCTGTTTTTT. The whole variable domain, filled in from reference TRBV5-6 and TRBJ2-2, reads DAGVTQSPTHLIKTRGQQVTLRCSPKSGHDTVSWYQQALGQGPQFIFQYYEEEERQRGNFPDRFSGHQFPNYSSELNVNALLLGDSALYLCASSTVSGNLTGELFFGEGSRLTVL.

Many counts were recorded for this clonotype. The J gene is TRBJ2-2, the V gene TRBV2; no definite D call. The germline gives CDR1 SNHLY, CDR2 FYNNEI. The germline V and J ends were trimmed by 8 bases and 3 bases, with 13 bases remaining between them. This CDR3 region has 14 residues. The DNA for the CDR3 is TGTGCCAGCTCTCGCCATGGCTACACCGGGGAGCTGTTTTTT. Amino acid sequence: CASSRHGYTGELFF.